Included here is one TCR beta chain sequence, with context. The data were obtained in a study of T cell changes during pregnancy in multiple sclerosis. Using immunoSEQ multiplex PCR, the repertoire was profiled, and TCRdb retains in-frame clones only, with some absent. The table lists about 96,000 clones, about 92% of them singletons. The specimen comprised peripheral blood, sampled in the first trimester of pregnancy. The sequence was collected from a female donor with multiple sclerosis, enrolled in a pregnancy study.

The CDR3 is CASQLRAGGGSDTQYF. CDR3 sequence (DNA): TGTGCCTCTCAGTTAAGGGCGGGTGGAGGGTCCGATACGCAGTATTTT. J is TRBJ2-3 and V is TRBV6-6, with D possibly TRBD2 on 6 matching bases. Germline V gives CDR1 MNHNY, CDR2 SVGAGI (reference sequence). Trimming took 11 bases from V and 6 from J, leaving 27 bases between them. The CDR3 has 16 amino acids.